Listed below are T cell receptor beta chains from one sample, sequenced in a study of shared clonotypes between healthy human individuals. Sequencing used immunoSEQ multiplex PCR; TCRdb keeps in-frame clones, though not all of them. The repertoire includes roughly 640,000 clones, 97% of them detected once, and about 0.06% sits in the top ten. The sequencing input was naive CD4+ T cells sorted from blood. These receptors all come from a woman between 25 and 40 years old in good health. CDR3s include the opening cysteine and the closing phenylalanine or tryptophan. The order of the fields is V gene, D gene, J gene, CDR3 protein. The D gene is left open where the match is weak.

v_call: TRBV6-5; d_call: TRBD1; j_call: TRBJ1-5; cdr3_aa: CARPTGDSNQPQHF
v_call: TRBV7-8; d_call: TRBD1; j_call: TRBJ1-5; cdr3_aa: CASSSPDRGLQPQHF
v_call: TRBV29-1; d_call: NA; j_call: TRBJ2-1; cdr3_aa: CSGGFVGDEQFF
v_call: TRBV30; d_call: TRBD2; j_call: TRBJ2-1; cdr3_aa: CAWILGGSGEQFF
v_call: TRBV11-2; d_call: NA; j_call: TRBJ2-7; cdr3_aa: CASSLRQSYEQYF
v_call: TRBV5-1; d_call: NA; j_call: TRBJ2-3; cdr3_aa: CASSLDGGESDTQYF
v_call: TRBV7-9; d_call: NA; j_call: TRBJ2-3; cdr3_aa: CASSPDGTSTDTQYF
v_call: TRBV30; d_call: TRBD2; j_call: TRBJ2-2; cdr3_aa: CAWSGGRANTGELFF
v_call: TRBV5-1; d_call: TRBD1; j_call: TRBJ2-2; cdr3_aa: CASSPRGPGQENTGELFF
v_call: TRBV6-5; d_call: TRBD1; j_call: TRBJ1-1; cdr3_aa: CASSYEMTGGTEAFF
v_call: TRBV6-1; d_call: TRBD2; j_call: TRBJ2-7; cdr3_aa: CASSGTSDSEQYF
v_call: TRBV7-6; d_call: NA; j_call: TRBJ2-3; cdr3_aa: CASSLGGIPDTQYF
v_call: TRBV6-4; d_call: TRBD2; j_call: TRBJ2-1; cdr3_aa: CASSEGLAGAYNEQFF
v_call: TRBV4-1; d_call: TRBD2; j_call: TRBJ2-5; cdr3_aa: CASSQDGTSGIETQYF
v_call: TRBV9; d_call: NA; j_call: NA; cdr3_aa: CASSADFTWGEQYF
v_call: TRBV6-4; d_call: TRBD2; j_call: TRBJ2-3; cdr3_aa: CASSDSLLAGVSTDTQYF
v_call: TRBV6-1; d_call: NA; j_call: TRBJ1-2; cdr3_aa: CASTDRRSYGYTF
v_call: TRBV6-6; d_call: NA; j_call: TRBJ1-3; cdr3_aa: CATGIWDLTGNTIYF
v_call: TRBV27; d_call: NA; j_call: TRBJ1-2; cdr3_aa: CASKGIAGGNYGYTF
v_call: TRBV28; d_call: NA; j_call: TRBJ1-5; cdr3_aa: CASSLGGQPQHF
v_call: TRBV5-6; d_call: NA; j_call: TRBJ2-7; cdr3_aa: CASSLMSDEQYF
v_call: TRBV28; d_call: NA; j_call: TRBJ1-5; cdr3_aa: CASTIQGTQPQHF
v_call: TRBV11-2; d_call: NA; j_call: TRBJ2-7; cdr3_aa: CASSLSLQEQYF
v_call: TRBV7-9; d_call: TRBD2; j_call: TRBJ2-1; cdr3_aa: CASSRTGTSGKSSYNEQFF
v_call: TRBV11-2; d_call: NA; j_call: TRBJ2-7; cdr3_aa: CASSVWGEQYF
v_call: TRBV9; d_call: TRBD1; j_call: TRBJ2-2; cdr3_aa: CASSELTGVIAGELFF
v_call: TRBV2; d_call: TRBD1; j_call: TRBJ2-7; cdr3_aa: CASIPGQGTYEQYF